This T cell receptor (beta chain) is from a study of Graves' ophthalmopathy and Graves' hyperthyroidism. Amplification from RNA transcripts yielded the TCR beta CDR3 regions. First-round RT-PCR employed HTBI primers, with a second-round multiplex PCR after it. MiXCR, applied by TCRdb to the multiplex PCR reads, yields one record per CDR3 protein. The sample carries about 640,000 distinct CDR3 sequences, just over 40% recorded once. The CDR3 spans 17 residues. V lost 1 base and J lost 2, with 15 bases in between. The germline CDR1 and CDR2 sequences are SGHAT and FQDESV (reference sequence). The chain combines TRBV11-1 with TRBJ1-5; the D gene is possibly TRBD1 (5 bases). The sequenced material came from peripheral blood. This TCR derives from an adult man with Graves' ophthalmopathy. CDR3 protein: CASSLVGGGAGNQPQHF. Here the CDR3 DNA reads TGTGCCAGCAGCTTAGTGGGAGGTGGGGCCGGCAATCAGCCCCAGCATTTT.